This T cell receptor beta chain was sequenced in a study of monozygotic twins with inflammatory bowel disease. The CDR3 is 15 amino acids. Germline CDR1 reads SGHTA; CDR2 reads FQGNSA. In regard to this clonotype: Its antigen is as yet unknown.

General study results and limits: Researchers report that IBD patients shared fewer clonotypes with others than healthy twins, especially amid disease activity. IBD patients displayed reduced TCRbeta diversity (inverse Simpson) when set against healthy co-twins.

Blood was drawn at less than 3 ml per donor. TCRdb reprocessed the 5' RACE reads, with one entry per CDR3 protein and no DNA. Its table lists about 210,000 distinct CDR3 sequences. This rearrangement joins TRBV7-2 to TRBJ1-2; TCRdb indicates TRBD1, and absent DNA this call remains unverified. The receptor was derived from a human donor with ulcerative colitis or Crohn's disease, or a healthy co-twin of an affected twin (not recorded which). Sequenced: blood. The CDR3 sequence: CASSLGTGGDYGYTF.